This is a list of T cell receptor beta chains from one sample in a study of CXCR3-negative and CXCR3-positive naive CD8 T cells. TCRdb reprocessed the 5' RACE reads and reports one entry per CDR3 protein, with no DNA. The sample includes about 82,000 distinct CDR3 sequences. Sequenced sample: naive CXCR3- CD8+ T cells from blood. The receptors were gathered from a human donor in good health. Some clones in this sample may be carry-over from other donors' samples. CDR3s include the opening cysteine and the closing phenylalanine or tryptophan.

TRBJ2-3 | TRBV7-9 | CASSLDRDDTQYF
TRBJ2-1 | TRBV5-1 | CASRKDRESYNEQFF
TRBJ2-2 | TRBV7-3 | CASSLTSSGGSGYTGELFF
TRBJ2-1 | TRBV29-1 | CSVEGGEGVPTNEQFF
TRBJ2-2 | TRBV11-2 | CASRLAGELFF
TRBJ1-1 | TRBV5-6 | CASSPPSAHTEAFF
TRBJ2-3 | TRBV7-9 | CASSSLTGGSPDTQYF
TRBJ1-4 | TRBV6-2/TRBV6-3 | CASNSDRIDLKERSEKLFF
TRBJ2-7 | TRBV29-1 | CSVEETGGLTYEQYF
TRBJ2-7 | TRBV21-1 | CASSEPAGEQYF
TRBJ2-3 | TRBV4-2 | CASSQEFAASTSDTQYF
TRBJ2-3 | TRBV11-3 | CASSRTAGATDTQYF
TRBJ2-7 | TRBV27 | CASSYLGSYEQYF
TRBJ2-7 | TRBV29-1 | CSALPGLGLEQYF
TRBJ2-5 | TRBV29-1 | CSVGASEETQYF
TRBJ2-2 | TRBV5-1 | CASLPPGTNTGELFF